The 11 T cell receptor beta chains listed next were all sequenced from one sample in a study of T cells after yellow fever vaccination. Using its own MiXCR run on the 5' RACE reads, TCRdb lists one record per CDR3 protein. The sample contains about 400,000 distinct CDR3 sequences, 6.2% of which appear only once. This material consisted of PBMCs, taken 5 days after the yellow fever booster vaccination. The origin of the receptors is a man aged 25-45 years who received the YFV17D yellow fever vaccine.

This clonotype was observed a few times. An end of the junction does not agree with germline; a read error may underlie this. The chain employs TRBV29-1 and TRBJ2-5, with D possibly TRBD2 on 5 matching bases. CDR1 SQVTM and CDR2 ANQGSEA come from the germline V gene. This CDR3 comprises 11 residues. As DNA, the CDR3 is TGCAGCGTTGAGACCCTCTTCGGGAACGACTTC. This encodes CSVETLFGNDF. The whole variable domain, filled in from reference TRBV29-1 and TRBJ2-5, reads SAVISQKPSRDICQRGTSLTIQCQVDSQVTMMFWYRQQPGQSLTLIATANQGSEATYESGFVIDKFPISRPNLTFSTLTVSNMSPEDSSIYLCSVETLFGNDFGPGTRLLVL.

The CDR3 loop reads CSVEREGDGYTF. The CDR3 DNA sequence: TGCAGCGTTGAACGAGAGGGGGATGGCTACACCTTC. The chain has TRBV29-1 and TRBJ1-2; possible D gene TRBD1, 6 bases. Germline V gene data show CDR1 as SQVTM and CDR2 as ANQGSEA. This CDR3 spans 12 amino acids. The germline V and J ends were trimmed by 2 bases and 6 bases, with 10 bases remaining between them.

This clonotype was detected only a few times. The gene calls are TRBV9 and TRBJ2-3; 10 nucleotides line up with TRBD2. The CDR3 runs 16 residues. CDR1 is SGDLS and CDR2 is YYNGEE in the germline V gene. The trim removed 0 bases at V and 6 bases at J, leaving 7 bases unmatched. The DNA of the CDR3 is TGTGCCAGCAGCGTAGAGGCTAGCGGGAGACGGGATACGCAGTATTTT. Amino acids: CASSVEASGRRDTQYF.

This clonotype was seen many times. This CDR3 is CASSLGTTGQETQYF. CDR3 in DNA: TGCGCCAGCAGCTTAGGTACAACGGGGCAAGAGACCCAGTACTTC. The V call is TRBV5-1, the J call TRBJ2-5; possibly TRBD2 for D (5 bases). CDR3 size: 15 residues. V lost 2 bases to trimming and J lost 2 bases, with 13 bases between them. Germline V gene sequence: CDR1 SGHRS, CDR2 YFSETQ. Looking up the rest from reference TRBV5-1 and TRBJ2-5 gives the full variable domain: KAGVTQTPRYLIKTRGQQVTLSCSPISGHRSVSWYQQTPGQGLQFLFEYFSETQRNKGNFPGRFSGRQFSNSRSEMNVSTLELGDSALYLCASSLGTTGQETQYFGPGTRLLVL.

V usage is TRBV7-9 and J usage is TRBJ1-5, with 8 bases identical to TRBD1. Trimming at V came to 4 bases and at J to 3 bases, leaving 8 bases not matched to a gene. CDR3 length: 16 amino acids. Germline CDR1 SEHNR, CDR2 FQNEAQ (reference sequence). The CDR3 protein is CASSSSDRALNQPQHF. The CDR3 nucleotides read TGTGCCAGCAGCTCCTCGGACAGGGCCCTCAATCAGCCCCAGCATTTT.

The J gene is TRBJ2-1, the V gene TRBV28; D uncertain. CDR3 length equals 16 residues. V was clipped by 5 bases and J by 0 bases, with 14 bases between them. The germline V gene encodes CDR1 MDHEN and CDR2 SYDVKM. CDR3 DNA: TGTGCCAGCAGTGGTGCGGACCCAGGCTCCTACAATGAGCAGTTCTTC. Translated: CASSGADPGSYNEQFF. The whole variable domain, filled in from reference TRBV28 and TRBJ2-1, reads DVKVTQSSRYLVKRTGEKVFLECVQDMDHENMFWYRQDPGLGLRLIYFSYDVKMKEKGDIPEGYSVSREKKERFSLILESASTNQTSMYLCASSGADPGSYNEQFFGPGTRLTVL.

This clonotype was seen more than once but under ten times. This rearrangement joins TRBV9 to TRBJ2-7; perhaps TRBD1 as D (5 bases). The CDR3 totals 13 residues. The V and J ends lost 4 bases and 6 bases respectively, with 14 bases between them. Germline values: CDR1 SGDLS, CDR2 YYNGEE. The chain's CDR3 is CASSPAGYFEQYF. The CDR3 nucleotides read TGTGCCAGCAGCCCGGCAGGGTACTTCGAGCAGTACTTC.

This clonotype was seen a few times. The V gene is TRBV5-1, the J gene TRBJ2-3; possibly TRBD2 for D (6 bases). The CDR3 loop spans 14 amino acids. V lost 6 bases to trimming and J lost 1 base, with 12 bases between them. CDR1 is SGHRS and CDR2 is YFSETQ in the germline V gene. The CDR3 nucleotides read TGCGCCAGCAAAGCTAGCGAAGGCACAGATACGCAGTATTTT. It specifies CASKASEGTDTQYF.

This clonotype has at least ten counts. The V call is TRBV20-1, the J call TRBJ1-5; D gene ambiguous. The germline V gene encodes CDR1 DFQATT and CDR2 SNEGSKA (reference sequence). The V and J ends lost 3 bases and 7 bases respectively, with 10 bases between them. The CDR3 is made up of 12 amino acids. In DNA, the CDR3 is TGCAGTGCTAGTATTGGACTCCAGCCCCAGCATTTT. This translates into CSASIGLQPQHF.

Only a few counts were recorded for this clonotype. The chain is built from TRBV12-3 or TRBV12-4 and TRBJ1-6; D is undetermined. This CDR3 comprises 11 residues. With 6 bases removed from V and 8 bases from J, the gap between germline ends came to 5 bases. DNA for the CDR3: TGTGCCAGCAGGAGGGATTCACCCCTCCACTTT. The encoded protein is CASRRDSPLHF.

The genes are TRBV29-1 and TRBJ2-5, with no clear D. Trimming took 1 base from V and 5 from J, leaving 14 bases between them. The CDR3 loop spans 14 amino acids. The germline V gene encodes CDR1 SQVTM and CDR2 ANQGSEA. CDR3 protein: CSVEVGGIGETQYF. The CDR3 nucleotides are TGCAGCGTTGAAGTTGGTGGAATCGGGGAGACCCAGTACTTC.